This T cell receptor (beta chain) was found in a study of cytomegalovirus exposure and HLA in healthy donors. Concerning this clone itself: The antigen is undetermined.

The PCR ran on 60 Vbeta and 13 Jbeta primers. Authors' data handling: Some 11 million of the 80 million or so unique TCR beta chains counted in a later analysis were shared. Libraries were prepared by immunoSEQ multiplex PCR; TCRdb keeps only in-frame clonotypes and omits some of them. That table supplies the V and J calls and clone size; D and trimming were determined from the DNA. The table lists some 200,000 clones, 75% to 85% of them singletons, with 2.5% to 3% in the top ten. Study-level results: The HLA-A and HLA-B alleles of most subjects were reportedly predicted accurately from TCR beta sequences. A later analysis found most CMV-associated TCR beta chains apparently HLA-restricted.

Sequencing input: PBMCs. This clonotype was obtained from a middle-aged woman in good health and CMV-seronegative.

This chain's CDR3 is CASSQQETQYF. CDR3 nucleotides: TGCGCCAGCAGCCAACAAGAGACCCAGTACTTC. The chain joins TRBV5-1 to TRBJ2-5; D gene uncertain. CDR3 size: 11 residues. Trimming left V 4 bases short and J 2 bases short, with 3 bases between. Per germline, CDR1 SGHRS and CDR2 YFSETQ.